Each of the 19 T cell receptor beta chains below was sequenced from the same sample in a study of a mutant IDH1 vaccine in newly diagnosed glioma. Generated by immunoSEQ multiplex PCR, the TCRdb table keeps only in-frame clones and is missing some. This sample yields more than 30,000 clones, of which approximately 90% are seen a single time; 5% to 5.5% belongs to the top ten. Time point described: week 47, end of study. With topical imiquimod, each dose of the vaccine consisted of 300 ug of mutant IDH1 20-mer peptide. These TCRs' antigens remain unknown. The starting material was PBMCs, obtained from a glioma patient whose treatment included an IDH1 peptide vaccine. These receptors were obtained from a woman between 40 and 55 years old with glioma.

This clone has just a few counts. This rearrangement joins TRBV2 to TRBJ1-1; TRBD1 matches 7 bases. This CDR3 is built from 13 residues. V dropped 8 bases and J dropped 5; count of bases not matched to a gene: 8. Germline loops: CDR1 SNHLY, CDR2 FYNNEI. The CDR3 is CASQDQGGTEAFF. The DNA of the CDR3 is TGTGCCAGCCAGGACCAGGGGGGAACTGAAGCTTTCTTT.

This clone was recorded a few times. This rearrangement joins TRBV18 to TRBJ1-4, with 10 bases matching TRBD1. CDR3 length: 16 residues. Per the germline V gene, CDR1 is KGHSH and CDR2 is LQKENI. Losses at the gene ends were 3 bases for V and 1 base for J; bases not matched to a gene: 2. The CDR3 sequence is CASSPGQGGTNEKLFF. Here the CDR3 DNA reads TGTGCCAGCTCACCCGGACAGGGGGGAACTAATGAAAAACTGTTTTTT. Combining the CDR3 with reference TRBV18 and TRBJ1-4 gives the whole variable domain NAGVMQNPRHLVRRRGQEARLRCSPMKGHSHVYWYRQLPEEGLKFMVYLQKENIIDESGMPKERFSAEFPKEGPSILRIQQVVRGDSAAYFCASSPGQGGTNEKLFFGSGTQLSVL.

This CDR3 reads CASSSTGFGNQPQHF. In DNA form, the CDR3 reads TGTGCCAGCAGTTCCACAGGGTTTGGCAATCAGCCCCAGCATTTT. This chain links TRBV6-5 with TRBJ1-5, with D perhaps TRBD1 (6 bases). In germline, CDR1 is MNHEY, CDR2 SVGAGI. CDR3 length: 15 amino acids. Trimming removed 4 bases at V and 2 bases at J, with 12 bases between.

The chain links TRBV7-9 to TRBJ2-3; possible D gene TRBD2, 7 bases. Trimming took off 1 base at V and 3 bases at J, with 11 bases between the two ends. The CDR3 is 15 amino acids. Germline V gives CDR1 SEHNR, CDR2 FQNEAQ (reference sequence). CDR3 DNA: TGTGCCAGCAGCTTAGGGGGGGGCGAAACAGATACGCAGTATTTT. It translates to CASSLGGGETDTQYF.

The genes are TRBV6-5 and TRBJ2-6, with D unclear. CDR1 is MNHEY, CDR2 SVGAGI, per germline. V was shortened by 6 bases and J by 0 bases, with 9 bases between the two germline ends. The CDR3 totals 15 residues. CDR3 nucleotides: TGTGCCAGCAGGCCCGTAGGCTCTGGGGCCAACGTCCTGACTTTC. It codes for CASRPVGSGANVLTF.

V gene TRBV7-6 combines with J gene TRBJ2-3; 11 nucleotides align to TRBD2. Germline values: CDR1 SGHVS, CDR2 FNYEAQ. The CDR3 sequence is 15 residues long. Trimming at V came to 6 bases and at J to 5 bases, leaving 7 bases not matched to a gene. The CDR3 nucleotides are TGTGCCAGCAGACCTACTAGCGGGAGAGGAGATACGCAGTATTTT. Protein product: CASRPTSGRGDTQYF.

The chain combines TRBV5-1 with TRBJ2-7; 7 nucleotides match TRBD1. The CDR3 runs to 14 residues. Per germline, CDR1 SGHRS and CDR2 YFSETQ. The V gene end was trimmed by 1 base and the J gene end by 5 bases; junction bases not matched to a gene: 6. In nucleotides, the CDR3 is TGCGCCAGCAGCTTGAAGGGGGACAGACACGAGCAGTACTTC. As protein: CASSLKGDRHEQYF.

This clone was observed once. The rearrangement joins TRBV5-1 to TRBJ1-2, with D perhaps TRBD1 (5 bases). The ends were cut back, 4 bases at V and 7 bases at J, with 17 bases in the middle. This CDR3 spans 14 amino acids. In germline, CDR1 is SGHRS, CDR2 YFSETQ. CDR3 sequence (DNA): TGCGCCAGCAGCGGGTGGGGGACCCAGAGTGGCTACACCTTC. The encoded protein is CASSGWGTQSGYTF.

This clone is a singleton in its sample. This chain uses TRBV18 with TRBJ2-7, with D possibly matching TRBD1 (6 bases). The germline V gene has CDR1 KGHSH and CDR2 LQKENI. V lost 3 bases, J lost 6 bases, and 18 bases lay in between. The CDR3 runs 15 residues. CDR3 in amino acids: CASSPLGTSPSEQYF. CDR3 nucleotide sequence: TGTGCCAGCTCACCTCTCGGGACATCCCCCTCCGAGCAGTACTTC.

The chain combines TRBV5-4 with TRBJ1-2, with TRBD1 as a possible D gene (5 bases). The V gene lost 2 bases and the J gene lost 5 bases, with 7 bases spanning the gap. CDR3 length: 12 amino acids. Germline CDR1 reads SGHNT; CDR2 reads YYREEE (reference sequence). In DNA, the CDR3 is TGTGCCAGCAGCTTTGGACAATATGGCTACACCTTC. Translation: CASSFGQYGYTF. The whole variable domain, remainder taken from reference TRBV5-4 and TRBJ1-2, is ETGVTQSPTHLIKTRGQQVTLRCSSQSGHNTVSWYQQALGQGPQFIFQYYREEENGRGNFPPRFSGLQFPNYSSELNVNALELDDSALYLCASSFGQYGYTFGSGTRLTVV.

The genes are TRBV6-1 and TRBJ2-1, with 7 bases matching TRBD2. The V gene's germline CDR1 is MNHNS and CDR2 SASEGT. The CDR3 length is 15 residues. After removal of 6 bases from V and 0 bases from J, the junction contained 5 bases not matched to a gene. CDR3 DNA: TGTGCCAGCAGGGCTAGCGGAAACTCCTACAATGAGCAGTTCTTC. This sequence encodes CASRASGNSYNEQFF.

The chain carries TRBV7-6 and TRBJ1-5; maybe TRBD1 (5 bases). There are 22 residues in the CDR3. The V gene's germline CDR1 is SGHVS and CDR2 FNYEAQ. Trimming left V 1 base short and J 5 bases short, with 33 bases between. The CDR3 DNA reads as TGTGCCAGCAGCTTAGTGCTCCTAAGAGCGGAAGGGGAGGCAAAAGAGGATCAGCCCCAGCATTTT. This gives the protein CASSLVLLRAEGEAKEDQPQHF. The entire variable domain, with the rest obtained from reference TRBV7-6 and TRBJ1-5, is as follows: GAGVSQSPRYKVTKRGQDVALRCDPISGHVSLYWYRQALGQGPEFLTYFNYEAQQDKSGLPNDRFSAERPEGSISTLTIQRTEQRDSAMYRCASSLVLLRAEGEAKEDQPQHFGDGTRLSIL.

The genes are TRBV2 and TRBJ2-6, with TRBD1 as a possible D gene (5 bases). Deletions cut 4 bases from V and 0 bases from J, with 13 bases between. The CDR3 totals 17 residues. The germline CDR1 and CDR2 sequences are SNHLY and FYNNEI. The CDR3 sequence is CASSGTTNLSGANVLTF. Here the CDR3 DNA reads TGTGCCAGCAGTGGGACAACGAACCTCTCTGGGGCCAACGTCCTGACTTTC.

The rearrangement links TRBV30 to TRBJ2-3, with 8 bases identical to TRBD2. The germline V gene has CDR1 GTSNPN and CDR2 SVGIG (reference sequence). This CDR3 has 17 amino acids. The trim removed 0 bases at V and 5 bases at J, leaving 13 bases unmatched. CDR3 bases: TGTGCCTGGAGTGTACCCGCCGGGGGGGCGATAAAAGATACGCAGTATTTT. This gives the protein CAWSVPAGGAIKDTQYF.

This chain connects TRBV7-6 to TRBJ2-7, with D hard to call. The germline V and J ends were trimmed by 1 base and 3 bases, with 7 bases remaining between them. CDR1 SGHVS and CDR2 FNYEAQ come from the germline V gene. The CDR3 contains 13 residues. CDR3 region: CASSLGINYEQYF. In DNA form, the CDR3 reads TGTGCCAGCAGCTTAGGGATTAACTACGAGCAGTACTTC.

V usage is TRBV7-8 and J usage is TRBJ1-4; TRBD1 is a possible D gene (5 bases). Looked up from germline, CDR1 is SGHVS and CDR2 is FQNEAQ. V gave up 5 bases and J gave up 4 bases, with 14 bases separating them. This CDR3 is 15 amino acids long. The CDR3 DNA reads as TGTGCCAGCAGCCCACCGGGACGGATTAATGAAAAACTGTTTTTT. Encoded protein: CASSPPGRINEKLFF.

This chain uses TRBV5-5 with TRBJ1-1, with a weak D call TRBD1 (5 bases). Trimming pared 4 bases from V and 3 bases from J, leaving 19 bases between. The CDR3 spans 16 residues. CDR1 and CDR2 (germline): SGHKS, YYEKEE (reference sequence). In DNA, the CDR3 is TGTGCCAGCAGCCCGGTGGGCGGCAGGGAGGACACTGAAGCTTTCTTT. Translation gives CASSPVGGREDTEAFF.

The CDR3 loop is CASSLGPGTSSGNTIYF. The DNA of the CDR3 is TGTGCCAGCAGCTTAGGGCCAGGGACGTCCTCTGGAAACACCATATATTTT. The J gene is TRBJ1-3, the V gene TRBV7-6, with a weak D call TRBD1 (5 bases). Trimming left V 1 base short and J 0 bases short, with 13 bases between. The germline V gene encodes CDR1 SGHVS and CDR2 FNYEAQ. This CDR3 spans 17 amino acids.

The CDR3 DNA reads as TGTGCCAGCAGCCAAGACAAAGGCTTCGGCACAGATACGCAGTATTTT. Translated: CASSQDKGFGTDTQYF. This chain links TRBV4-2 with TRBJ2-3, with no clear D. This CDR3 comprises 16 residues. V shed 0 bases and J shed 1 base, with 11 bases lying between them. CDR1 is LGHNA, CDR2 YNFKEQ, per germline.